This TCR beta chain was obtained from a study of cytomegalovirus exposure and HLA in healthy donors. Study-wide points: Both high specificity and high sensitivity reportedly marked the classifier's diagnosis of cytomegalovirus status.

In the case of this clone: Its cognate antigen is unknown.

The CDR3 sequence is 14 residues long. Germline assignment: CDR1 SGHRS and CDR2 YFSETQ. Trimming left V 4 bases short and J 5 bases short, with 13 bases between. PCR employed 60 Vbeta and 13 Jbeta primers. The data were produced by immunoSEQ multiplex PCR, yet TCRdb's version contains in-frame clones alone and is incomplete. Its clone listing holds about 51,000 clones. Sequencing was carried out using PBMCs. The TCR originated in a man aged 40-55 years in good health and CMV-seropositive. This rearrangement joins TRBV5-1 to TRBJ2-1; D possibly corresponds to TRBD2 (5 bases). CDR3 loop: CASSLGLKNNEQFF. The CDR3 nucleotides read TGCGCCAGCAGCCTAGGACTTAAGAACAATGAGCAGTTCTTC.